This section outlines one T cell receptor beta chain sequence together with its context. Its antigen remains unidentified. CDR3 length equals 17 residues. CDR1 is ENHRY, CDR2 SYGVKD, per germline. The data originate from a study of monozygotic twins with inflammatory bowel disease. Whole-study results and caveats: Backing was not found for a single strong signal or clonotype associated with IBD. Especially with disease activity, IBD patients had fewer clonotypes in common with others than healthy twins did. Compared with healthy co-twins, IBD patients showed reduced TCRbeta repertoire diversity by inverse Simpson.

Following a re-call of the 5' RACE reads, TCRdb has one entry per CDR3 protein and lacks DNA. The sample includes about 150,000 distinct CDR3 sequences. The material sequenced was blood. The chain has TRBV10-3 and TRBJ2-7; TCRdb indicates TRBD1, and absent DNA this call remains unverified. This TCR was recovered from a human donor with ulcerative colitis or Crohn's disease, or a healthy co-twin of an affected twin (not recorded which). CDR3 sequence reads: CAIRGTGGNGRSEEQYF.